This T cell receptor (beta chain) was observed in a study of T cell repertoires in cytomegalovirus infection. For the study at large: Indications came from public TCR beta signatures; they pointed to CMV infection and to a matching HLA type. Study-wide points: The response measured ex vivo was dominated by TCR beta clonotypes (HLA-C-restricted and CMV-specific). Frequencies of public TCR beta families were cumulated, and this identified carriers of CMV plus the relevant HLA.

Per germline, CDR1 ENHRY and CDR2 SYGVKD. Germline trimming cut 8 bases from V and 5 bases from J; bases unmatched to any gene: 2. The CDR3 totals 13 residues. TCRdb recomputed calls from the reads with MiXCR, one row per CDR3 protein. The sample has 290,000 or so distinct CDR3 sequences; around 9.1% are singletons. Points on this clonotype: The target antigen is unknown.

Sequences were obtained from PBMCs. This sequence was found in a human donor in good health (CMV status not recorded). Some clones in this sample may be carry-over from other donors' samples. The gene calls are TRBV10-3 and TRBJ1-6; the match to TRBD1 covers 8 bases. The chain's CDR3 is CAIQGANNSPLHF. The CDR3 DNA reads as TGTGCCATCCAGGGGGCGAATAATTCACCCCTCCACTTT.